This entry lists 25 T cell receptor beta chains sequenced from one sample in a study of T cells after posttransplantation cyclophosphamide. Using immunoSEQ multiplex PCR, the repertoire was profiled, and TCRdb retains in-frame clones only, with some absent. In total the sample includes over 10,000 clones, none of them seen once. A marrow graft followed busulfan-fludarabine conditioning, with cyclophosphamide on days +3 and +4. The source material was PBMCs, sampled after allogeneic stem cell transplant with posttransplant cyclophosphamide. The receptors were gathered from a female patient in her thirties or forties who received an allogeneic stem cell transplant from an unrelated donor, was CMV-positive, and had acute GVHD only. The graft donor may be the source of some T cells.

V usage is TRBV9 and J usage is TRBJ2-3; D may be TRBD1 (5 bases). Trimming shortened V by 0 bases and J by 2 bases, and 16 bases separated the two germline ends. Germline CDR1 reads SGDLS; CDR2 reads YYNGEE. This CDR3 region has 17 residues. The DNA of the CDR3 is TGTGCCAGCAGCGTAGCTAGTAGGGGCCGGACCACAGATACGCAGTATTTT. Encoded protein: CASSVASRGRTTDTQYF.

This clone was seen repeatedly, ten times or more. The J gene is TRBJ1-1, the V gene TRBV28, with a possible D match to TRBD1 (6 bases). Per germline, CDR1 MDHEN and CDR2 SYDVKM. The ends were cut back, 0 bases at V and 7 bases at J, with 18 bases in the middle. The CDR3 length is 16 residues. The DNA for the CDR3 is TGTGCCAGCAGTTTATGGCCCCCGGGTCAGGGGTTTGAAGCTTTCTTT. It codes for CASSLWPPGQGFEAFF.

This clone was found many times. The chain uses TRBV28 and TRBJ1-1; TRBD1 agrees at 7 bases. The V segment lost 5 bases and the J segment 6 bases; nucleotides outside the gene matches: 12. There are 15 residues in the CDR3. CDR1 is MDHEN, CDR2 SYDVKM, per germline. For the CDR3, the DNA is TGTGCCAGCAGTCCCCGGAGACAGGGTCGGGCTGAAGCTTTCTTT. Amino acid sequence: CASSPRRQGRAEAFF.

There are many counts of this clone. The chain employs TRBV5-1 and TRBJ2-7, with 9 bases that match TRBD1. The trim removed 5 bases at V and 5 bases at J, leaving 11 bases unmatched. Germline assignment: CDR1 SGHRS and CDR2 YFSETQ. CDR3 length equals 15 residues. DNA of the CDR3: TGCGCCAGCAGTGACCGGGACAGGGCACCCCACGAGCAGTACTTC. Its protein product is CASSDRDRAPHEQYF.

The CDR3 region has the DNA TGCGCCAGCAGCATTACAGGGAAAGTCTACGAGCAGTACTTC. Translated: CASSITGKVYEQYF. This chain links TRBV5-1 with TRBJ2-7; a possible D gene is TRBD1 (6 bases). The V gene lost 4 bases and the J gene lost 3 bases, with 14 bases spanning the gap. CDR3 size: 14 residues. Germline CDR1 is SGHRS and CDR2 is YFSETQ.

The table lists this clone with a few counts. The chain combines TRBV7-2 with TRBJ2-7; TRBD2 might be the D (5 bases). The CDR3 sequence is 14 residues long. The germline gives CDR1 SGHTA, CDR2 FQGNSA. V lost 3 bases to trimming and J lost 0 bases, with 9 bases between them. CDR3 sequence reads: CASSFLTSSYEQYF. For the CDR3, the DNA is TGTGCCAGCAGCTTCCTTACTAGCTCCTACGAGCAGTACTTC.

The rearrangement uses TRBV5-1 and TRBJ2-1; D is possibly TRBD2 (6 bases). The V gene's germline CDR1 is SGHRS and CDR2 YFSETQ. The V and J ends lost 2 bases and 6 bases respectively, with 9 bases between them. The CDR3 totals 13 residues. This CDR3 reads CASSLGGPNEQFF. The CDR3 DNA is TGCGCCAGCAGCTTAGGAGGGCCCAATGAGCAGTTCTTC. Full variable domain (outside the CDR3, taken from reference TRBV5-1 and TRBJ2-1): KAGVTQTPRYLIKTRGQQVTLSCSPISGHRSVSWYQQTPGQGLQFLFEYFSETQRNKGNFPGRFSGRQFSNSRSEMNVSTLELGDSALYLCASSLGGPNEQFFGPGTRLTVL.

The chain combines TRBV5-1 with TRBJ2-7, with TRBD1 identical over 12 bases. This CDR3 region has 14 residues. Germline CDR1 reads SGHRS; CDR2 reads YFSETQ. V dropped 4 bases and J dropped 7; count of bases not matched to a gene: 6. The CDR3 sequence: CASSQGQGAEEQYF. Here the CDR3 DNA reads TGCGCCAGCAGCCAGGGACAGGGGGCTGAAGAGCAGTACTTC.

This clone has a count of ten or more. The chain uses TRBV27 and TRBJ1-6, with TRBD1 matching 10 bases. After removal of 1 base from V and 10 bases from J, the junction contained 4 bases not matched to a gene. Per germline, CDR1 MNHEY and CDR2 SMNVEV (reference sequence). The CDR3 is 15 amino acids. The DNA of the CDR3 is TGTGCCAGCAGTTTATTCCCGGGACAGGGGTCACCCCTCCACTTT. This sequence encodes CASSLFPGQGSPLHF.

In its sample, this clone was seen many times. This chain uses TRBV19 with TRBJ2-7; TRBD2 agrees at 9 bases. The V segment lost 1 base and the J segment 6 bases; nucleotides outside the gene matches: 4. Germline values: CDR1 LNHDA, CDR2 SQIVND (reference sequence). CDR3 length: 14 residues. CDR3 coding DNA: TGTGCCAGTAGTATAGTAGCGGGAGAACCCGAGCAGTACTTC. As protein: CASSIVAGEPEQYF.

The chain has TRBV11-3 and TRBJ2-5, with 7 bases that match TRBD2. The DNA end favors TRBJ2-7, so the J call may be wrong. From germline, CDR1 is SGHNT and CDR2 YENEEA. CDR3 size: 13 residues. CDR3 nucleotide sequence: TGTGCCAGCAGCTTGGGGGGGAATAACGAGCAGTACTTC. The encoded protein is CASSLGGNNEQYF.

The table lists this clone with many counts. This chain uses TRBV19 with TRBJ2-4, with a tentative D call TRBD2 (6 bases). The CDR3 contains 14 residues. V was trimmed by 3 bases and J by 8 bases, leaving 14 bases between them. CDR1 and CDR2 from the germline V gene are LNHDA and SQIVND (reference sequence). The CDR3 nucleotides are TGTGCCAGTAGTATTGCGGGATTTATGGACATTCAGTACTTC. This gives the protein CASSIAGFMDIQYF.

V usage is TRBV27 and J usage is TRBJ2-7, with TRBD1 identical over 8 bases. Germline CDR1 and CDR2: MNHEY and SMNVEV (reference sequence). The ends lost 6 bases at V and 6 bases at J; junction bases unmatched: 7. The CDR3 is 13 residues long. CDR3 amino acids: CASSRGQGFEQYF. The DNA of the CDR3 is TGTGCCAGCAGCCGTGGACAGGGATTCGAGCAGTACTTC.

This clone has more than one count but fewer than ten. The V gene is TRBV9, the J gene TRBJ2-3; D uncertain. CDR1 and CDR2 (germline): SGDLS, YYNGEE. V was trimmed by 2 bases and J by 7 bases, leaving 8 bases between them. The CDR3 runs 12 residues. CDR3 sequence (DNA): TGTGCCAGCAGCGTGCGAGAGAATACGCAGTATTTT. It yields the protein CASSVRENTQYF.

In this sample, this clone turned up many times. The gene calls are TRBV4-2 and TRBJ2-2, with a weak D call TRBD1 (5 bases). Trimming took off 0 bases at V and 4 bases at J, with 9 bases between the two ends. This CDR3 has 15 amino acids. The germline gives CDR1 LGHNA, CDR2 YNFKEQ. The CDR3 loop reads CASSQESTATGELFF. CDR3 nucleotides: TGTGCCAGCAGCCAAGAATCGACAGCCACCGGGGAGCTGTTTTTT.

This clone has a count of ten or more. The chain combines TRBV9 with TRBJ1-5; D call uncertain. V was clipped by 5 bases and J by 3 bases, with 3 bases between them. CDR3 size: 11 residues. The germline gives CDR1 SGDLS, CDR2 YYNGEE. CDR3 amino acids: CASRANQPQHF. The CDR3 DNA is TGTGCCAGCAGAGCCAATCAGCCCCAGCATTTT.

The CDR3 loop is CASSPWTERTNTGELFF. The CDR3, as DNA: TGTGCCAGCAGTCCTTGGACAGAAAGAACGAACACCGGGGAGCTGTTTTTT. J is TRBJ2-2 and V is TRBV28; the D gene is possibly TRBD1 (6 bases). Germline CDR1 and CDR2: MDHEN and SYDVKM. The V end was cut by 5 bases, the J end by 0 bases, with 16 bases between. CDR3 length: 17 amino acids.

The V call is TRBV29-1, the J call TRBJ2-3, with TRBD2 identical over 7 bases. The CDR3 has 15 residues. The germline CDR1 and CDR2 sequences are SQVTM and ANQGSEA. With 6 bases clipped from V and 4 bases from J, the junction kept 13 bases outside the gene matches. CDR3 amino acids: CSVGPGGRKSDTQYF. The CDR3 DNA is TGCAGCGTCGGACCGGGAGGAAGGAAATCAGATACGCAGTATTTT.

This clone was found many times. V usage is TRBV29-1 and J usage is TRBJ1-2; no firm D call. V was trimmed by 0 bases and J by 14 bases, leaving 16 bases between them. Per germline, CDR1 SQVTM and CDR2 ANQGSEA. The CDR3 totals 12 residues. The CDR3 loop is CSVEDLGRVRTF. The CDR3 nucleotides are TGCAGCGTTGAAGATCTAGGGAGGGTCAGGACCTTC.

This chain connects TRBV5-3 to TRBJ2-5, with D perhaps TRBD1 (5 bases). TRBV5-3 is identified as an open reading frame with a role that is uncertain. V was clipped by 8 bases and J by 7 bases, with 21 bases between them. This CDR3 contains 14 residues. CDR3 DNA sequence: TGTGCCAGCAGCCATCCCGACCCTGGGGCGACCCAGTACTTC. This sequence encodes CASSHPDPGATQYF.

The chain uses TRBV30 and TRBJ2-7; TRBD2 aligns across 11 bases. The CDR3 covers 15 residues. CDR1 and CDR2 from the germline V gene are GTSNPN and SVGIG (reference sequence). Unmatched junction bases numbered 8, after V lost 2 bases and J lost 5 bases. The CDR3 DNA reads TGTGCCTGGAGTCGCGGAATTAGCGGGAGGGACGAGCAGTACTTC. As protein: CAWSRGISGRDEQYF.

This clone was recorded at least ten times. The genes are TRBV28 and TRBJ2-7, with 7 bases aligning to TRBD1. Germline CDR1 and CDR2: MDHEN and SYDVKM. The CDR3 runs to 14 residues. Trimming at V came to 4 bases and at J to 3 bases, leaving 6 bases not matched to a gene. CDR3 loop: CASSSPGQNYEQYF. The CDR3 DNA sequence: TGTGCCAGCAGTTCCCCGGGACAGAACTACGAGCAGTACTTC.

The sample holds many counts of this clone. The J gene is TRBJ2-1, the V gene TRBV10-3; a weak D match, TRBD2 (5 bases). Trimming left V 6 bases short and J 4 bases short, with 19 bases between. This CDR3 has 16 residues. Germline V gene sequence: CDR1 ENHRY, CDR2 SYGVKD. The CDR3 spells CAISNMGAGGYNEQFF. Written as DNA, the CDR3 is TGTGCCATCAGCAATATGGGAGCAGGAGGATACAATGAGCAGTTCTTC.

This clone showed up just a few times. Here the CDR3 DNA reads TGTGCCAGCAGCATTGGACAGGGGGTGAACCAAGAGACCCAGTACTTC. Its translation: CASSIGQGVNQETQYF. The chain employs TRBV5-4 and TRBJ2-5; 10 positions agree with TRBD1. This CDR3 has 16 amino acids. CDR1 and CDR2 (germline): SGHNT, YYREEE (reference sequence). J lost 0 bases, V lost 4 bases, and 6 bases had no gene match.

This clone appeared many times. The rearrangement joins TRBV6-5 to TRBJ1-1, with a possible D match to TRBD1 (6 bases). The CDR3 sequence is 15 residues long. Trimming took 7 bases from V and 4 from J, leaving 19 bases between them. Germline V gives CDR1 MNHEY, CDR2 SVGAGI. This CDR3 reads CASTPWGGTITEAFF. CDR3 DNA: TGTGCCAGCACCCCATGGGGGGGCACTATCACTGAAGCTTTCTTT.